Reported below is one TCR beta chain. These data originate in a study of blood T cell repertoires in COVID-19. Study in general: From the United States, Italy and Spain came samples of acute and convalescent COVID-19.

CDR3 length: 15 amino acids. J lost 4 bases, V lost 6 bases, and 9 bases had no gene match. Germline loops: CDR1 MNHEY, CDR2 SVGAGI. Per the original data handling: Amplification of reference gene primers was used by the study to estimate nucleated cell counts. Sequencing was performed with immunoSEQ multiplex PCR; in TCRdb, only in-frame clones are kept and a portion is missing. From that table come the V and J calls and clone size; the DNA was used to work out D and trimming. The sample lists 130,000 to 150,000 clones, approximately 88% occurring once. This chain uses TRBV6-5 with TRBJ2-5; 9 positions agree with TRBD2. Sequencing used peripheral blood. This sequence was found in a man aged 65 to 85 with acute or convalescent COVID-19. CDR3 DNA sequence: TGTGCCAGCAGAGCCGGGACTAGCAGGGGAGAGACCCAGTACTTC. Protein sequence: CASRAGTSRGETQYF.